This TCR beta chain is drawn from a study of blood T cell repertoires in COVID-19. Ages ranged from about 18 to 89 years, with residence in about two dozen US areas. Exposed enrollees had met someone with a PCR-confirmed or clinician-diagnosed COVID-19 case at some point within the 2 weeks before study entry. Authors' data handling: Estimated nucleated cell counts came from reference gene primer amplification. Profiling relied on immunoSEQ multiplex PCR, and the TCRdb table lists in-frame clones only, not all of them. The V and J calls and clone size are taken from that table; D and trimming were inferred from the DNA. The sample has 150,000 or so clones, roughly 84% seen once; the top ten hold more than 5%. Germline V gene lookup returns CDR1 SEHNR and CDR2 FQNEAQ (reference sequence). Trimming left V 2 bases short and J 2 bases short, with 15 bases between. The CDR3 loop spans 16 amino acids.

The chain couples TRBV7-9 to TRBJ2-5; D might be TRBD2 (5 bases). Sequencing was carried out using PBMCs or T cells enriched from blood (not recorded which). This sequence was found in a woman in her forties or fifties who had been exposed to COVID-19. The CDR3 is CASSLLSTRRQETQYF. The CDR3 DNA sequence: TGTGCCAGCAGCTTATTATCTACGAGGAGGCAAGAGACCCAGTACTTC.